The T cell receptor beta chain under discussion was sequenced for a study of OX40 agonist ivuxolimab in advanced cancers. Study-wide background: Patients took ivuxolimab, an agonistic anti-OX40 (CD134) antibody. Findings of the study overall: The work left the antigen specificity of expanded peripheral T cells undetermined. CD8+ T cells showed, on average, more clonal expansion than CD4+ cells.

V was cut by 1 base and J by 9 bases, with 10 bases left in between. CDR1 and CDR2 (germline): GTSNPN, SVGIG (reference sequence). The CDR3 loop spans 12 amino acids. About this clone itself: Its target is unknown.

This table comes from immunoSEQ multiplex PCR, and its TCRdb copy is limited to in-frame clones, with some not included. Among fewer than 45,000 clones listed, 88% were seen once. The sequencing used CD4+ or CD8+ T cells sorted from blood, collected in a trial of the OX40 agonist ivuxolimab. The rearrangement links TRBV30 to TRBJ2-1; D gene unclear. The receptor comes from an adult with an advanced solid tumor such as melanoma, head and neck, liver or kidney cancer. CDR3 sequence: CAWSGARAEQFF. DNA of the CDR3: TGTGCCTGGAGTGGGGCTAGGGCTGAGCAGTTCTTC.